Detailed here is one T cell receptor (beta chain). What it binds is unknown. The CDR3 runs 17 residues. Trimming stripped 0 bases from V and 0 bases from J, with 12 bases between. The germline V gene has CDR1 SGHTA and CDR2 FQGNSA. Healthy adults negative for HIV, lacking recent acute infections or vaccinations, served as donors. The data were obtained in a study of shared clonotypes between healthy human individuals. Data came from immunoSEQ multiplex PCR; TCRdb stores just in-frame clones and leaves some out. The table includes 1.6 million or so clones, around 97% detected once. Study-wide findings and caveats: Generation of non-shared clonotypes was less probable than generation of clonotypes shared by all four donors. Genetic and exposure-history diversity was limited by the few donors. Some naive CD4 clonotypes, 4.5% to 5.5%, turned up in common across a few donors.

The clonotype was recovered from a man younger than 40 in good health. The chain carries TRBV7-2 and TRBJ1-3; D not certain. Sequencing input: naive CD4+ T cells sorted from blood. Subset of the sample: CD45RA+ positively selected. This CDR3 reads CASSLAVEKSSGNTIYF. CDR3 DNA sequence: TGTGCCAGCAGCTTAGCGGTGGAGAAAAGCTCTGGAAACACCATATATTTT. The full variable domain, its missing parts supplied by reference TRBV7-2 and TRBJ1-3, is GAGVSQSPSNKVTEKGKDVELRCDPISGHTALYWYRQSLGQGLEFLIYFQGNSAPDKSGLPSDRFSAERTGGSVSTLTIQRTQQEDSAVYLCASSLAVEKSSGNTIYFGEGSWLTVV.